This T cell receptor (beta chain) was profiled in a study of blood T cell repertoires in COVID-19. At the level of the study: COVID-19 samples collected from the United States, Italy and Spain covered acute and convalescent phases.

Sequencing used immunoSEQ multiplex PCR; TCRdb keeps in-frame clones, though not all of them. The sample lists around 100,000 clones; less than 90% were seen once. This clone turned up a few times. The origin of this receptor is a man aged 25 to 45 in a cohort sampled during active COVID-19. What was sequenced was peripheral blood.

The DNA for the CDR3 is TGTGCCAGTAGTAACTTTCTAGCGGGGGATCTGCAAGATACGCAGTATTTT. It codes for CASSNFLAGDLQDTQYF. The J gene is TRBJ2-3, the V gene TRBV19, with 10 bases fitting TRBD2. The CDR3 has 17 residues. V shed 4 bases and J 5 bases; nucleotides not matched to a gene: 12. The germline V gene encodes CDR1 LNHDA and CDR2 SQIVND (reference sequence). Supplemented by reference TRBV19 and TRBJ2-3, the full variable domain reads DGGITQSPKYLFRKEGQNVTLSCEQNLNHDAMYWYRQDPGQGLRLIYYSQIVNDFQKGDIAEGYSVSREKKESFPLTVTSAQKNPTAFYLCASSNFLAGDLQDTQYFGPGTRLTVL.